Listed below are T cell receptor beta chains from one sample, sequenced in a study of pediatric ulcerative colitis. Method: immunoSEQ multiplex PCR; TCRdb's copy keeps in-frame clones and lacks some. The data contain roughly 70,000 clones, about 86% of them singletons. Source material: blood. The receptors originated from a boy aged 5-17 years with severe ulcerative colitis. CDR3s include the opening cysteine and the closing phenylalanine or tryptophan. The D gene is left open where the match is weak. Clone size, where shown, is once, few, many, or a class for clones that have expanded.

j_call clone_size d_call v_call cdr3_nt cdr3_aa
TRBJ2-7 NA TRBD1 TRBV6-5 TGTGCCAGCAGCCGCGGGACAGGGGGCTCCTACGAGCAGTACTTC CASSRGTGGSYEQYF
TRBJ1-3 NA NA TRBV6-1 TGTGCCAGCAGTGGACGAACAGGGAAGGGTGGAAACACCATATATTTT CASSGRTGKGGNTIYF
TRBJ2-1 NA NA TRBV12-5 TGTGCTAGTGGTCCCCCGACCCGGGGCTACAATGAGCAGTTCTTC CASGPPTRGYNEQFF
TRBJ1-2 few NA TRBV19 TGTGCCAGTACCCGCGCGGCTAACTATGGCTACACCTTC CASTRAANYGYTF
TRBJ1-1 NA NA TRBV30 TGTGCCTGGAGGGACCAGACTGAAGCTTTCTTT CAWRDQTEAFF
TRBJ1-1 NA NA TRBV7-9 TGTGCCAGCAGCTTAGCGACTATGACAAGCTATGGGGCTTTCTTT CASSLATMTSYGAFF
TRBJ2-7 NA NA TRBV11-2 TGTGCCAGCAGCTCCGGGGACTTACCCTACGAGCAGTACTTC CASSSGDLPYEQYF
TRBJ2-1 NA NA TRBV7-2 TGTGCCAGCAGCTCCCCCAGTGCTAGTACGCGACGCAATGAGCAGTTCTTC CASSSPSASTRRNEQFF
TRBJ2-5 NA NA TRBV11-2 TGTGCCAGCAGATGGGCCTTACAAGAGACCCAGTACTTC CASRWALQETQYF
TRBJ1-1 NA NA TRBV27 TGTGCCAGCAGTTTACTAGGGCCTAACACTGAAGCTTTCTTT CASSLLGPNTEAFF
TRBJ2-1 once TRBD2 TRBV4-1 TGCGCCAGCAGCCAGTTAGCGGGAGGTAGCTCCTACAATGAGCAGTTCTTC CASSQLAGGSSYNEQFF
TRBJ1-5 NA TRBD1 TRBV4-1 TGCGCCAGCAGCCAAACAGGGGGGAATCAGCCCCAGCATTTT CASSQTGGNQPQHF
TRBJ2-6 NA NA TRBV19 TGTGCCACCTCTGCGGGGGCCAACGTCCTGACTTTC CATSAGANVLTF
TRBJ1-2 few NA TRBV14 TGTGCCAGCAGCCCTTTTGGTTATGGCTACACCTTC CASSPFGYGYTF
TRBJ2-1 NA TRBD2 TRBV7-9 TGTGCCAGCAGCTTCGGTCTAGCGGGAATTGGTGAGCAGTTCTTC CASSFGLAGIGEQFF
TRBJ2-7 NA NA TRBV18 TGTGCCAGCTCACCCGGGCCGGAGAGAGCGACCTACGAGCAGTACTTC CASSPGPERATYEQYF
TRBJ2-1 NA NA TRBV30 TGTGCCTGGAGTGCTCAATCTAGCTTTAGGGAGCAGTTCTTC CAWSAQSSFREQFF
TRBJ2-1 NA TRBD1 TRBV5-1 TGCGCCAGCAGTACCGGGACAGGGGGCCTCAAAAACAATGAGCAGTTCTTC CASSTGTGGLKNNEQFF
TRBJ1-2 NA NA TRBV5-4 TGTGCCAGCAGCTACGGACAGACGTATGGCTACACCTTC CASSYGQTYGYTF
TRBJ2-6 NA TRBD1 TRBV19 TGTGCCAGTAGTATGTATCACTACCGGGACAGCTTAATCTCCTCTGGGGCCAACGTCCTGACTTTC CASSMYHYRDSLISSGANVLTF
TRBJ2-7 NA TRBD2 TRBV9 TGTGCCAGCAGCGAGGGACTAGCGGGGATAAGGGAGCAGTACTTC CASSEGLAGIREQYF
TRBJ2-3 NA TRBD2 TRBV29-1 TGCAGCGTTGAGGATGGGGGACTAGCAACAGATACGCAGTATTTT CSVEDGGLATDTQYF
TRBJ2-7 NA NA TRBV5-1 TGCGCCAGCAGCTTGGATGAGCGGGCGACCTACGAGCAGTACTTC CASSLDERATYEQYF
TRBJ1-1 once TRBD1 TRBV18 TGTGCCAGCTCCCAGGACAGGGTGAACACTGAAGCTTTCTTT CASSQDRVNTEAFF
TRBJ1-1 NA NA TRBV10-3 TGTGCCATCAGTGAGTCCCAAAGTATGGACACTGAAGCTTTCTTT CAISESQSMDTEAFF
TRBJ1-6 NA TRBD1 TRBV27 TGTGCCAGCAGTACACAGGGGGCCTATAATTCACCCCTCCACTTT CASSTQGAYNSPLHF
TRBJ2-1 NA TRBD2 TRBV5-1 TGCGCCAGTACCTTAAGCGGGAAGGAAGGAAATGAGCAGTTCTTC CASTLSGKEGNEQFF
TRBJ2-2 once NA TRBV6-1 TGTGCCAGCAGTGAAGCTGTAGGCGGCGGGGAGCTGTTTTTT CASSEAVGGGELFF
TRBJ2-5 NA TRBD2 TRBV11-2 TGTGCCAGCAGCTTAGGGACTAGCGGGAGATCAGAGACCCAGTACTTC CASSLGTSGRSETQYF
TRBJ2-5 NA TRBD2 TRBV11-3 TGTGCCAGCAGCTTAGATCGGGGGGGACGTCCCGGGTACTTC CASSLDRGGRPGYF
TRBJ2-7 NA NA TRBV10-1 TGCGCCAGCAGTGAGAGGGTATCCTACGAGCAGTACTTC CASSERVSYEQYF
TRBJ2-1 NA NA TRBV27 TGTGCCAGCAGTTTATGGGGGGTCAGCTACAATGAGCAGTTCTTC CASSLWGVSYNEQFF
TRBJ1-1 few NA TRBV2 TGTGCCAGCAGCCTACAGGAGAACACTGAAGCTTTCTTT CASSLQENTEAFF
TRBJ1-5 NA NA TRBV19 TGTGCCAGTAGTATCCGGGACGCGAGCAATCAGCCCCAGCATTTT CASSIRDASNQPQHF
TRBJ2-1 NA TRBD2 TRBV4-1 TGCGCCAGCAGCCAAGATTTGGCTAGCGGGAGGGCCAGTGAGCAGTTCTTC CASSQDLASGRASEQFF
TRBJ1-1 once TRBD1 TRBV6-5 TGTGCCAGCAGTCACTACGGACAGGGAAGCACTGAAGCTTTCTTT CASSHYGQGSTEAFF
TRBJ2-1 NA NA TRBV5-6 TGTGCCAGCAGCGGTGACGATGAGCAGTTCTTC CASSGDDEQFF
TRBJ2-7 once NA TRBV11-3 TGTGCCAGCAGCTCAGGGGCCTACGAGCAGTACTTC CASSSGAYEQYF
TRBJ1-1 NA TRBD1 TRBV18 TGTGCCAGCTCACCACCGGCCGGGACAGGGGAAACTGAAGCTTTCTTT CASSPPAGTGETEAFF
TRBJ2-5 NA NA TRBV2 TGTGCCAGCAGTGAAGACGTGAAACAGGGTGGGACCCAGTACTTC CASSEDVKQGGTQYF
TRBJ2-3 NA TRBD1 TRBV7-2 TGTGCCAGCAGCAAAGATTTACAGGGGGCTCAGACAGATACGCAGTATTTT CASSKDLQGAQTDTQYF
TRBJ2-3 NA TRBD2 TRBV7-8 TGTGCCAGCAGCTTTACGGCACTAGCGGGTCATAGCACAGATACGCAGTATTTT CASSFTALAGHSTDTQYF
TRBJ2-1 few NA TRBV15 TGTGCCACCAGCAGAGAGGTCCATGAGCAGTTCTTC CATSREVHEQFF
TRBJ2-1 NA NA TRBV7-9 TGTGCCAGCAGCTTAGAAATCAGTTCCACTTTTACTAGCAGCAATGAGCAGTTCTTC CASSLEISSTFTSSNEQFF
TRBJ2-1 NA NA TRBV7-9 TGTGCCAGCAGCCCTACACAGGGATCCTACAATGAGCAGTTCTTC CASSPTQGSYNEQFF
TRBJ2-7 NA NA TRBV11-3 TGTGCCAGCAGCCGAGGCTACGAGCAGTACTTC CASSRGYEQYF
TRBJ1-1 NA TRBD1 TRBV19 TGTGCCAGTAGTGCCTCGGACAGGGGACAAACTGAAGCTTTCTTT CASSASDRGQTEAFF
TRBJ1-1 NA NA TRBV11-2 TGTGCCAGCAGCTCTTATATGAACACTGAAGCTTTCTTT CASSSYMNTEAFF
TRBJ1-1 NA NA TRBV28 TGTGCCAGCAGTTCCAGAAGGGGAGTGGGGACTGAAGCTTTCTTT CASSSRRGVGTEAFF
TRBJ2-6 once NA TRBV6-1 TGTGCCAGCAGTGAGACCCCACCGGTCTCTGGGGCCAACGTCCTGACTTTC CASSETPPVSGANVLTF
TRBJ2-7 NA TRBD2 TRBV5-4 TGTGCCAGCAGCTTGAAGGGACTAGCGGGAGGGAGCTCCTACGAGCAGTACTTC CASSLKGLAGGSSYEQYF
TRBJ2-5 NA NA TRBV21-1 TGTGCCAGCAGCAAAGCACAGCGTGGGGAAGAGACCCAGTACTTC CASSKAQRGEETQYF
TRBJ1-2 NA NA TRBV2 TGTGCCAGCAGTGTTCGCGGACAGTCGGGTAACTATGGCTACACCTTC CASSVRGQSGNYGYTF
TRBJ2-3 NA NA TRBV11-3 TGTGCCAGCAGCTTAGGGGCTAGCACAGATACGCAGTATTTT CASSLGASTDTQYF
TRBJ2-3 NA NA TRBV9 TGTGCCAGCAGCGCATCCACAGATACGCAGTATTTT CASSASTDTQYF
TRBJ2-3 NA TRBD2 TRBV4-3 TGCGCCAGCACTCGGACTAGCGGAGTTCGGGGGGGCACAGATACGCAGTATTTT CASTRTSGVRGGTDTQYF